Each of the 20 T cell receptor beta chains below was sequenced from the same sample in a study of CD8+ T cells in alopecia areata. RNA extraction was followed by reverse transcription into cDNA, which acted as the sequencing template. Sequenced by immunoSEQ multiplex PCR; TCRdb stores in-frame clones only, minus some. The sample yields tens of thousands of clones, around half seen once. CD4+ cells of roughly 5 patients were subjected to sorting into CD25+CD127- cells. The source material was CD4+ Tregs sorted from blood. These receptors came from a human donor with alopecia areata.

This chain links TRBV9 with TRBJ2-1; possibly TRBD1 for D (5 bases). The CDR3 loop spans 16 amino acids. The germline V and J ends were trimmed by 1 base and 1 base, with 12 bases remaining between them. Looked up from germline, CDR1 is SGDLS and CDR2 is YYNGEE. CDR3 sequence reads: CASSVQGQGSYNEQFF. The CDR3 DNA is TGTGCCAGCAGCGTACAAGGGCAGGGTTCCTACAATGAGCAGTTCTTC.

The V gene is TRBV19, the J gene TRBJ2-4, with D possibly called TRBD1 or TRBD2 (6 bases each). Trimming cost V 10 bases and J 9 bases, with 22 bases left between them. Germline CDR1 and CDR2: LNHDA and SQIVND (reference sequence). The CDR3 is 14 residues long. CDR3 DNA sequence: TGTGCCACCCGCCGCGACAGGCCCGGGAGCATTCAGTACTTC. Residues: CATRRDRPGSIQYF.

V and J are TRBV29-1 and TRBJ1-2; 7 bases map to TRBD1. V lost 7 bases and J lost 6; bases outside the gene matches: 8. CDR1 is SQVTM and CDR2 is ANQGSEA in the germline V gene. CDR3 length equals 12 residues. The CDR3 protein is CSARGGAHGYTF. CDR3 DNA: TGCAGCGCCAGGGGGGGCGCCCATGGCTACACCTTC.

The chain carries TRBV19 and TRBJ2-2, with 12 bases that match TRBD2. The germline CDR1 and CDR2 sequences are LNHDA and SQIVND (reference sequence). The CDR3 is 15 amino acids. The J segment lost 4 bases and the V segment lost 8 bases, leaving 5 bases of the junction unmatched. The CDR3 DNA is TGTGCCAGTCACGGGACTAGCGGGTCCACCGGGGAGCTGTTTTTT. It is translated as CASHGTSGSTGELFF.

This clone has more than one count but fewer than ten. CDR3 region: CASSSVVSGYTF. CDR3 DNA: TGTGCCAGCAGTAGCGTAGTCTCTGGCTACACCTTC. The rearrangement joins TRBV28 to TRBJ1-2; the D is unclear. Germline CDR1 is MDHEN and CDR2 is SYDVKM. This CDR3 spans 12 amino acids. The V end was cut by 5 bases, the J end by 7 bases, with 11 bases between.

CDR3 loop: CASSSGRAFGDEQFF. CDR3 nucleotides: TGTGCCAGCAGCAGCGGGAGGGCATTCGGCGATGAGCAGTTCTTC. This rearrangement joins TRBV2 to TRBJ2-1; 10 nucleotides match TRBD2. After removal of 6 bases from V and 8 bases from J, the junction contained 10 bases not matched to a gene. The CDR3 runs to 15 residues. Germline lookup yields CDR1 SNHLY and CDR2 FYNNEI.

The chain combines TRBV6-5 with TRBJ2-4; D unresolved. V lost 0 bases and J lost 0, with 9 bases in between. The CDR3 runs 16 residues. Looked up from germline, CDR1 is MNHEY and CDR2 is SVGAGI. Here the CDR3 DNA reads TGTGCCAGCAGTTACTCTGGGCAGTTAGCCAAAAACATTCAGTACTTC. Its translation: CASSYSGQLAKNIQYF.

The chain links TRBV6-5 to TRBJ2-1; 7 bases fit TRBD2. This CDR3 has 15 amino acids. The V gene end was trimmed by 2 bases and the J gene end by 0 bases; junction bases not matched to a gene: 1. Looked up from germline, CDR1 is MNHEY and CDR2 is SVGAGI. The CDR3 is CASSYGEGSYNEQFF. The CDR3 DNA reads as TGTGCCAGCAGTTACGGGGAGGGCTCCTACAATGAGCAGTTCTTC.

The CDR3 DNA reads as TGTGCCAGCAGCTTAGATACGGGAGGGGCCATTCAGTACTTC. Translated: CASSLDTGGAIQYF. This sequence joins TRBV7-2 and TRBJ2-4; 8 bases align to TRBD2. In germline, CDR1 is SGHTA, CDR2 FQGNSA. This CDR3 spans 14 amino acids. The V and J ends lost 1 base and 9 bases, in that order; junction bases with no gene match: 5.

V is TRBV14 and J is TRBJ1-1; D not certain. V lost 3 bases and J 5 bases, leaving 10 bases between the germline ends. Germline lookup yields CDR1 SGHDN and CDR2 FVKESK. The CDR3 is made up of 13 amino acids. CDR3 sequence reads: CASSHLGRTEAFF. In DNA form, the CDR3 reads TGTGCCAGCAGCCACTTGGGGAGAACTGAAGCTTTCTTT.

This rearrangement joins TRBV5-1 to TRBJ1-2; 8 bases align to TRBD1. The CDR3 is 13 amino acids. The V segment lost 4 bases and the J segment 6 bases; nucleotides outside the gene matches: 5. Germline V CDR1 and CDR2: SGHRS, YFSETQ. The CDR3: CASSIGQGDGYTF. The DNA of the CDR3 is TGCGCCAGCAGCATTGGACAGGGAGATGGCTACACCTTC.

The chain carries TRBV27 and TRBJ2-1; D remains ambiguous. With 6 bases removed from V and 7 bases from J, the gap between germline ends came to 16 bases. The CDR3 runs 14 residues. Germline loops: CDR1 MNHEY, CDR2 SMNVEV (reference sequence). CDR3 nucleotide sequence: TGTGCCAGCAGCCGAACTTTAACGAGGAATGAGCAGTTCTTC. Its translation: CASSRTLTRNEQFF.

The rearrangement joins TRBV5-1 to TRBJ2-7, with 9 bases matching TRBD1. CDR3 length: 13 residues. Germline V lookup: CDR1 SGHRS, CDR2 YFSETQ. V was clipped by 4 bases and J by 5 bases; unmatched bases: 4. In DNA, the CDR3 is TGCGCCAGCAGCACAGGACAGGGGCACGAGCAGTACTTC. Its translation: CASSTGQGHEQYF.

This clone is medium-sized within its sample. The V gene is TRBV7-9, the J gene TRBJ1-1; D may be TRBD1 (5 bases). Germline CDR1 reads SEHNR; CDR2 reads FQNEAQ (reference sequence). V dropped 2 bases and J dropped 1 base, with 11 bases sitting between them. CDR3 length equals 15 residues. CDR3 residues: CASSLITGGNTEAFF. The DNA for the CDR3 is TGTGCCAGCAGCTTAATCACTGGGGGGAACACTGAAGCTTTCTTT. Using reference TRBV7-9 and TRBJ1-1 for the parts outside the CDR3, the full variable domain is DTGVSQNPRHKITKRGQNVTFRCDPISEHNRLYWYRQTLGQGPEFLTYFQNEAQLEKSRLLSDRFSAERPKGSFSTLEIQRTEQGDSAMYLCASSLITGGNTEAFFGQGTRLTVV.

The chain couples TRBV7-9 to TRBJ1-2; a possible D gene is TRBD1 (5 bases). There are 13 residues in the CDR3. Germline V gene data show CDR1 as SEHNR and CDR2 as FQNEAQ (reference sequence). The V end was cut by 2 bases, the J end by 7 bases, with 11 bases between. The CDR3 DNA reads as TGTGCCAGCAGCTTACGTGGGGCGAGTGGCTACACCTTC. This gives the protein CASSLRGASGYTF.

This sequence joins TRBV27 and TRBJ2-7; D gene ambiguous. Between the trimmed V and J ends, which lost 2 bases and 2 bases, there was a span of 13 bases. Germline loops: CDR1 MNHEY, CDR2 SMNVEV (reference sequence). This CDR3 contains 15 residues. Here the CDR3 reads CASSLKGRSTYEQYF. For the CDR3, the DNA is TGTGCCAGCAGTTTAAAGGGAAGGAGCACCTACGAGCAGTACTTC.

The table lists this clone with a few counts. The rearrangement uses TRBV7-8 and TRBJ1-1; weak D call: TRBD1 (5 bases). From germline, CDR1 is SGHVS and CDR2 FQNEAQ. This CDR3 has 15 amino acids. Trimming left V 2 bases short and J 2 bases short, with 12 bases between. CDR3 nucleotides: TGTGCCAGCAGCTTAAGGGACCGGGCAAACACTGAAGCTTTCTTT. Translated, it gives CASSLRDRANTEAFF.

The chain carries TRBV19 and TRBJ2-7; weak D call: TRBD1 (7 bases). Germline values: CDR1 LNHDA, CDR2 SQIVND (reference sequence). The CDR3 has 17 residues. V gave up 5 bases and J gave up 0 bases, with 20 bases separating them. CDR3 bases: TGTGCCAGTAGTGCCTCCACAGGGGCGGGGAGCTCCTACGAGCAGTACTTC. Amino acids: CASSASTGAGSSYEQYF.

This rearrangement joins TRBV5-1 to TRBJ2-7, with D maybe TRBD1 (5 bases). Between the trimmed V and J ends, which lost 0 bases and 2 bases, there was a span of 9 bases. There are 14 residues in the CDR3. Per germline, CDR1 SGHRS and CDR2 YFSETQ. CDR3 nucleotides: TGCGCCAGCAGCTTGGAGGGGCCTACCTACGAGCAGTACTTC. Translation: CASSLEGPTYEQYF.

V usage is TRBV10-3 and J usage is TRBJ1-5; possible D gene TRBD1, 6 bases. In germline, CDR1 is ENHRY, CDR2 SYGVKD. This CDR3 has 13 amino acids. Between the trimmed V and J ends, which lost 4 bases and 3 bases, there was a span of 7 bases. As DNA, the CDR3 is TGTGCCATCAGTGGGACAGTCAATCAGCCCCAGCATTTT. Its translation is CAISGTVNQPQHF.